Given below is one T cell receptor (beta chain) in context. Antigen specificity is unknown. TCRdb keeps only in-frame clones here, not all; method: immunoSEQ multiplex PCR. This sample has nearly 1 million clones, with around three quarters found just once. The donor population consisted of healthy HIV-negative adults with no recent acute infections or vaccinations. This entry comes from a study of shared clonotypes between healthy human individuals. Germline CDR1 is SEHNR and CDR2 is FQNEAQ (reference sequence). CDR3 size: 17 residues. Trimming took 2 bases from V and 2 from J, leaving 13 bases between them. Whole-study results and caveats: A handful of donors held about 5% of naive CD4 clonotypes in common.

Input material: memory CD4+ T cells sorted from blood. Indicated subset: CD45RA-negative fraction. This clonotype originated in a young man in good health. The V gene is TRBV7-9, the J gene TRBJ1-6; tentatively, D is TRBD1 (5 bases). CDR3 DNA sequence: TGTGCCAGCAGCTTACGTCAGGGTCAAACCTATAATTCACCCCTCCACTTT. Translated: CASSLRQGQTYNSPLHF.